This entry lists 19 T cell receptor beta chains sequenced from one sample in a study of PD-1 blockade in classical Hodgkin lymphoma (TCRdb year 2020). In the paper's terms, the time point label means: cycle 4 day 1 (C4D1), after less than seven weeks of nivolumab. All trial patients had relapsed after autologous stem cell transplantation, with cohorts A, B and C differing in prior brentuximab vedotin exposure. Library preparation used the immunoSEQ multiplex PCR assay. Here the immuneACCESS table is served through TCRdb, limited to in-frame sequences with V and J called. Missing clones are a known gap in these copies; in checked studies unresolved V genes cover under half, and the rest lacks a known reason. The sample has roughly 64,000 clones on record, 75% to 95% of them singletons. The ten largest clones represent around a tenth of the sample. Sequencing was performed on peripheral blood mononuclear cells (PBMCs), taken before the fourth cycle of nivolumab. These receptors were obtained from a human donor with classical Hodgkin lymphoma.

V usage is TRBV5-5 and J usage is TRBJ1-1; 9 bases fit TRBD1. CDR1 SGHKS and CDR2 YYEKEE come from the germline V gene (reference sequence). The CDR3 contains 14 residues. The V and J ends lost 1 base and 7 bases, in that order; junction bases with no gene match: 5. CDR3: CASSLIEGQGEAFF. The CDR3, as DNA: TGTGCCAGCAGCTTGATAGAGGGACAGGGTGAAGCTTTCTTT.

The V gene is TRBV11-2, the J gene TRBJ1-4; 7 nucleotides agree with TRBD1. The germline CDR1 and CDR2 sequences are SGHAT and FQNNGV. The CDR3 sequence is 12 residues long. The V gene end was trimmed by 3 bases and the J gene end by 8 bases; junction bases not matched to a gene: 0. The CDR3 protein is CASSLGQEKLFF. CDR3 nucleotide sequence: TGTGCCAGCAGCTTGGGACAGGAAAAACTGTTTTTT.

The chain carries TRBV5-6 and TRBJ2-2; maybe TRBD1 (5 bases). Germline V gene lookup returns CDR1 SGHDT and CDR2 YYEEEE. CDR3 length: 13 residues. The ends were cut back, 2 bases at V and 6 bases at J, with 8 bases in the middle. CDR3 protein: CASSFIGAGELFF. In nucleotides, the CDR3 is TGTGCCAGCAGCTTTATAGGGGCCGGGGAGCTGTTTTTT.

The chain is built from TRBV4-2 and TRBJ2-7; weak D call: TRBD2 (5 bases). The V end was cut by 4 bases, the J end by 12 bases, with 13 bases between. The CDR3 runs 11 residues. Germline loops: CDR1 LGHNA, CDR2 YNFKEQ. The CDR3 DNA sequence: TGTGCCAGCAGCCGATTAGAGGACTTGTACTTC. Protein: CASSRLEDLYF.

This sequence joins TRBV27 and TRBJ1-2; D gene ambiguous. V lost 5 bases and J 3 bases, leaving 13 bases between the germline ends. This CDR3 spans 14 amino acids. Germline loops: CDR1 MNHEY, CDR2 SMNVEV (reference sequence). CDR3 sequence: CASSEAVAHYGYTF. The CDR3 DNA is TGTGCCAGCAGTGAGGCGGTTGCTCACTATGGCTACACCTTC.

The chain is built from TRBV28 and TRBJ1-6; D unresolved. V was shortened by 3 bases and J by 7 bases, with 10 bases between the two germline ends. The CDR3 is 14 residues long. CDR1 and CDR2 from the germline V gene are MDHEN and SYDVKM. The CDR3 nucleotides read TGTGCCAGCAGTTTGTTGCCGCAGAATTCACCCCTCCACTTT. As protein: CASSLLPQNSPLHF.

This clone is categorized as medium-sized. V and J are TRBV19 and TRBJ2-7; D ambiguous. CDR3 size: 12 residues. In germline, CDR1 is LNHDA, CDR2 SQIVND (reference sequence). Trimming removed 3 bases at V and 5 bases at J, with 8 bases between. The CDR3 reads CASSMGYNEQYF. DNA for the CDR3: TGTGCCAGTAGTATGGGGTACAACGAGCAGTACTTC.

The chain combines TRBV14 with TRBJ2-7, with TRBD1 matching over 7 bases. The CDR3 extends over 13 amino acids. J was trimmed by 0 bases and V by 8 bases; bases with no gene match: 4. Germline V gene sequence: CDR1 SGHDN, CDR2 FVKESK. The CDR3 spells CASRDSSSYEQYF. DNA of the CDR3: TGTGCCAGCCGGGACAGTAGCTCCTACGAGCAGTACTTC. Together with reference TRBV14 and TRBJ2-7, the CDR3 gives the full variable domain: EAGVTQFPSHSVIEKGQTVTLRCDPISGHDNLYWYRRVMGKEIKFLLHFVKESKQDESGMPNNRFLAERTGGTYSTLKVQPAELEDSGVYFCASRDSSSYEQYFGPGTRLTVT.

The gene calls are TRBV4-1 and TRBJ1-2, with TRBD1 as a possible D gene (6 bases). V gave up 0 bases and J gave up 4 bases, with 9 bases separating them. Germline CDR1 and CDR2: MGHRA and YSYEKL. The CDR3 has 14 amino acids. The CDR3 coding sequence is TGCGCCAGCAGCCAAGAGCTGGGGGCCTATGGCTACACCTTC. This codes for CASSQELGAYGYTF.

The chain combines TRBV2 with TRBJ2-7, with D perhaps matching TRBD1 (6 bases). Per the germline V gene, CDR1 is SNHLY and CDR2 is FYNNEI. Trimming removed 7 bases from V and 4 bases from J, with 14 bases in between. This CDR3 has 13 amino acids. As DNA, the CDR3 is TGTGCCAGCATTCGGGACAAGGATTACGAGCAGTACTTC. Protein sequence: CASIRDKDYEQYF.

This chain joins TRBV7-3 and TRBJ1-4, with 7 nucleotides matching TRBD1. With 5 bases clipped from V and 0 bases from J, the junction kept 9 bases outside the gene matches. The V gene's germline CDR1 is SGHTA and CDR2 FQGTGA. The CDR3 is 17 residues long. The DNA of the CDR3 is TGTGCCAGCAGCCCCCCGGGACAGAATGCAACTAATGAAAAACTGTTTTTT. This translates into CASSPPGQNATNEKLFF.

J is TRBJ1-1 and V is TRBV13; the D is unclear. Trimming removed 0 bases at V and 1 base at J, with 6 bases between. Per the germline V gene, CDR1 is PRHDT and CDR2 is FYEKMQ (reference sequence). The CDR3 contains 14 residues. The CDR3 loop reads CASSLGQSNTEAFF. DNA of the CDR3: TGTGCCAGCAGCTTAGGGCAGTCGAACACTGAAGCTTTCTTT.

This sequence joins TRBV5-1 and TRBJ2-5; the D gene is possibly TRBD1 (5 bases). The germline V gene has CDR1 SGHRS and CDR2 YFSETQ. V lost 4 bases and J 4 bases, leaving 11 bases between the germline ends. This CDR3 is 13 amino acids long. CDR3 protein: CASSRGHVETQYF. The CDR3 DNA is TGCGCCAGCAGCAGAGGACATGTAGAGACCCAGTACTTC. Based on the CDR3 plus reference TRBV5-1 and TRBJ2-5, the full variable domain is KAGVTQTPRYLIKTRGQQVTLSCSPISGHRSVSWYQQTPGQGLQFLFEYFSETQRNKGNFPGRFSGRQFSNSRSEMNVSTLELGDSALYLCASSRGHVETQYFGPGTRLLVL.

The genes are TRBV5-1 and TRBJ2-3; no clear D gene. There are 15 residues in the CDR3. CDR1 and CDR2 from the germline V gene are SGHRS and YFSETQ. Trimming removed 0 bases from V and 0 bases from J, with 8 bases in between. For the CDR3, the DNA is TGCGCCAGCAGCTTGGCACCAGAAAGCACAGATACGCAGTATTTT. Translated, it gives CASSLAPESTDTQYF.

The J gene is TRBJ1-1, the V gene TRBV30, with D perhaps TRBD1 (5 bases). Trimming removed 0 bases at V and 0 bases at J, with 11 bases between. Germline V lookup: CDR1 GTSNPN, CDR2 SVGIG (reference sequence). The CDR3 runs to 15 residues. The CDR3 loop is CAWSVWDELNTEAFF. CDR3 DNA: TGTGCCTGGAGTGTATGGGACGAGCTGAACACTGAAGCTTTCTTT.

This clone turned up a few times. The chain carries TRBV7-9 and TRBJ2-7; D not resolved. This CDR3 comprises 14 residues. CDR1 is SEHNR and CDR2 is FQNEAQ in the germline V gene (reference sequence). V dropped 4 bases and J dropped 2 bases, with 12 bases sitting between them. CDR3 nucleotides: TGTGCCAGCAGCTCCCCGGGCAGGCCCTACGAGCAGTACTTC. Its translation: CASSSPGRPYEQYF.

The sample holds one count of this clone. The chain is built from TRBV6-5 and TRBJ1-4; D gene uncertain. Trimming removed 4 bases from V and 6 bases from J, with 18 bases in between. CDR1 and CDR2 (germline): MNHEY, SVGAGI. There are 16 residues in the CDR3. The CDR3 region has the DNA TGTGCCAGCAGTTCATATCGGAGGGAGGGTTATGAAAAACTGTTTTTT. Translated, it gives CASSSYRREGYEKLFF.

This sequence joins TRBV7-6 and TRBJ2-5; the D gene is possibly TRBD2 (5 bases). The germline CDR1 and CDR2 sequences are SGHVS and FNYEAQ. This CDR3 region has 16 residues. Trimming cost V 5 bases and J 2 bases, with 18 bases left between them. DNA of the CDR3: TGTGCCAGCAGCCTATGGCCTAGCAGACTTCAAGAGACCCAGTACTTC. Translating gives CASSLWPSRLQETQYF. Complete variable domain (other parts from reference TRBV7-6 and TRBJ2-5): GAGVSQSPRYKVTKRGQDVALRCDPISGHVSLYWYRQALGQGPEFLTYFNYEAQQDKSGLPNDRFSAERPEGSISTLTIQRTEQRDSAMYRCASSLWPSRLQETQYFGPGTRLLVL.

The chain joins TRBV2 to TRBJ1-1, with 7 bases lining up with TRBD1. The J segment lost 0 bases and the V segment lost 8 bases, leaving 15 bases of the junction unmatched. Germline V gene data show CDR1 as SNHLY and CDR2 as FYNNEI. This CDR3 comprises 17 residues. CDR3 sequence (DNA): TGTGCCAGCCATGGGACAGATAAGATAGTGATGAACACTGAAGCTTTCTTT. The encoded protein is CASHGTDKIVMNTEAFF.